This T cell receptor (beta chain) emerged from a study of regulatory T cells in long-lasting Graves disease. Findings and caveats of the study: Comparison showed that persistent patients shared more public clonotypes (over 2,500) than new patients (about 880).

As concerns this clonotype: The antigen remains undetermined. One end of the junction varies from germline; a read error may be responsible.

Libraries of TCR beta came from iRepertoire HTBI primers plus Arm-PCR of CDR3 regions. TCRdb fed the multiplex PCR reads into MiXCR, producing one record per CDR3 protein. This table has fewer than 650,000 distinct CDR3 sequences, less than 20% appearing once. Time point: newly diagnosed GD, antithyroid drugs for less than 3 months. PBMC RNA served as the TCR library source. The CDR3 length is 13 residues. The same sample was also studied in work on T cells in Graves' hyperthyroidism and ophthalmopathy. Turning to that study: Researchers defined stable Graves' hyperthyroidism as no ophthalmopathy progression within 18 months. During a first-round RT-PCR of the TCR CDR3, the HTBI primer set was used.

This chain links TRBV12-3 or TRBV12-4 with TRBJ1-4; weak D call: TRBD1 (6 bases). This TCR came from a woman in her twenties or thirties with Graves disease. The sequencing used peripheral blood mononuclear cells (PBMCs), collected at new diagnosis, from a patient treated with antithyroid drugs. The CDR3 nucleotides read TGTGCCAGCAGTTTGGACAGCAATGAAAAACTGCTTTTT. It encodes CASSLDSNEKLLF.